This is a list of T cell receptor beta chains from one sample in a study of cytomegalovirus exposure and HLA in healthy donors. The protocol was immunoSEQ multiplex PCR, while the TCRdb copy is restricted to in-frame clones and leaves out a portion. Here the sample spans around 140,000 clones, more than 70% being singletons. The sequenced sample was PBMCs. The receptors were sampled from a male donor in good health and CMV-seronegative. CDR3s include the opening cysteine and the closing phenylalanine or tryptophan. The order of the fields is CDR3 length, J gene, clone size, V gene, D gene, CDR3 DNA, CDR3 protein. A D gene is named only where the DNA matches it firmly. The size entry is marked missing in some rows and otherwise reads once, few, many or a size class.

>16|TRBJ1-1|-|TRBV4-3|-
TGCGCCAGCAGCCAAGGGGGCTCCAGAGCGAACACTGAAGCTTTCTTT
CASSQGGSRANTEAFF
>15|TRBJ1-5|once|TRBV19|TRBD1
TGTGCCAGTAGTACCGGACAGGGAGCGGGGCAGCCCCAGCATTTT
CASSTGQGAGQPQHF
>15|TRBJ2-1|-|TRBV19|TRBD1
TGTGCCAGTAGTACGACAGGGGGGCGTAGCAATGAGCAGTTCTTC
CASSTTGGRSNEQFF
>15|TRBJ1-1|-|TRBV5-6|TRBD1
TGTGCCAGCAGCGGCTCACAGGGGGCGGAAACTGAAGCTTTCTTT
CASSGSQGAETEAFF
>15|TRBJ1-3|few|TRBV5-1|TRBD1
TGCGCCAGCAGCTTGGCCACAGGGGGCGGAAACACCATATATTTT
CASSLATGGGNTIYF
>12|TRBJ2-1|-|TRBV5-4|TRBD2
TGTGCCAGCAGCTTTGCGGGGGGTGAGCAGTTCTTC
CASSFAGGEQFF
>16|TRBJ1-6|-|TRBV2|-
TGTGCCAGCAGTGCGGAGGCGAGCTCCTATAATTCACCCCTCCGCTTT
CASSAEASSYNSPLRF
>14|TRBJ2-5|-|TRBV6-1|-
TGTGCCAGCAGCCTCCTAGCGAACCAAGAGACCCAGTACTTC
CASSLLANQETQYF
>12|TRBJ1-1|few|TRBV29-1|-
TGCAGCGTTCGTCCCCCTGGACTTGAAGCTTTCTTT
CSVRPPGLEAFF
>15|TRBJ2-5|-|TRBV19|TRBD1
TGTGCCAGTCAAGACAGGGGCTCGTACCAAGAGACCCAGTACTTC
CASQDRGSYQETQYF
>17|TRBJ2-7|-|TRBV4-1|-
TGCGCCAGCAGCCGGACAACAGGGTTAGGCTTGGTATACGAGCAGTACTTC
CASSRTTGLGLVYEQYF
>13|TRBJ1-5|few|TRBV6-5|-
TGTGCCAGCAGTTACTCCGAGGGCCAGCCCCAGCATTTT
CASSYSEGQPQHF
>14|TRBJ1-5|-|TRBV5-1|-
TGCGCCAGCAGCTTGGGGACAGAGGATCAGCCCCAGCATTTT
CASSLGTEDQPQHF